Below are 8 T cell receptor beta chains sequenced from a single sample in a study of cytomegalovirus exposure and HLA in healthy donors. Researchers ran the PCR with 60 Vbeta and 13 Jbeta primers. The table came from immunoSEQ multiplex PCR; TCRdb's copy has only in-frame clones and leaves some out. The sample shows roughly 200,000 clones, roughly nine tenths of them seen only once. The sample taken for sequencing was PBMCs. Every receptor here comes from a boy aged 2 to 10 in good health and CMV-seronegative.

The DNA for the CDR3 is TGTGCCAGCAGTGATTCGGGATCCGCAGATACGCAGTATTTT. This codes for CASSDSGSADTQYF. This chain joins TRBV25-1 and TRBJ2-3; D may be TRBD2 (5 bases). The CDR3 is 14 residues long. V lost 3 bases and J lost 4, with 11 bases in between. Per the germline V gene, CDR1 is MGHDK and CDR2 is SYGVNS.

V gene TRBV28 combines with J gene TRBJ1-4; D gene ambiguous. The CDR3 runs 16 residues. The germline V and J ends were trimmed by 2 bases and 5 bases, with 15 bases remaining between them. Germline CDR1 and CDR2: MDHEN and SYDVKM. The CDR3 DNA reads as TGTGCCAGCAGTTTAAGTTCTCCCGGGGTGAATGAAAAACTGTTTTTT. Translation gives CASSLSSPGVNEKLFF.

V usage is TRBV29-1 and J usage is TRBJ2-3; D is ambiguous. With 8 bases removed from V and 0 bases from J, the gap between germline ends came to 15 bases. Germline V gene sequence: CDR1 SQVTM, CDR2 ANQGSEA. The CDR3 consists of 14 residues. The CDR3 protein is CSFFAFGSTDTQYF. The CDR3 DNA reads TGCAGCTTTTTCGCTTTCGGTAGCACAGATACGCAGTATTTT.

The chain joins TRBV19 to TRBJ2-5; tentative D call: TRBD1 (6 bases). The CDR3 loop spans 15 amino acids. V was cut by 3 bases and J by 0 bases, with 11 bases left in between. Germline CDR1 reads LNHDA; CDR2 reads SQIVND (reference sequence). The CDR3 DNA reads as TGTGCCAGTAGTATTAACCGGGACAACCAAGAGACCCAGTACTTC. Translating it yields CASSINRDNQETQYF.

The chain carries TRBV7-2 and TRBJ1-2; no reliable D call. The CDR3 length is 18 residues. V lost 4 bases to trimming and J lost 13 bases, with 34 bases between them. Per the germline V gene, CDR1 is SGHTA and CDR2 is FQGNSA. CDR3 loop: CASSSGLVSLTMATPVTF. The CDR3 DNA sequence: TGTGCCAGCAGCTCGGGATTAGTGTCCCTAACTATGGCTACACCGGTCACCTTC.

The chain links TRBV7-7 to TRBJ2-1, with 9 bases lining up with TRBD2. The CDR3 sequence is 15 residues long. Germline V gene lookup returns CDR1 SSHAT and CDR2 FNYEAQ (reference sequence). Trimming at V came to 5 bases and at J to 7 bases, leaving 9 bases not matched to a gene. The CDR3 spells CASSLNSGRGNEQFF. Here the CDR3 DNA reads TGTGCCAGCAGCCTAAATAGCGGGAGAGGGAATGAGCAGTTCTTC.

DNA of the CDR3: TGTGCCAGCAGAGAGGACACTAACTATGGCTACACCTTC. This sequence encodes CASREDTNYGYTF. The chain carries TRBV25-1 and TRBJ1-2, with D possibly matching TRBD1 (5 bases). The V gene lost 6 bases and the J gene lost 0 bases, with 8 bases spanning the gap. There are 13 residues in the CDR3. Germline V gives CDR1 MGHDK, CDR2 SYGVNS.

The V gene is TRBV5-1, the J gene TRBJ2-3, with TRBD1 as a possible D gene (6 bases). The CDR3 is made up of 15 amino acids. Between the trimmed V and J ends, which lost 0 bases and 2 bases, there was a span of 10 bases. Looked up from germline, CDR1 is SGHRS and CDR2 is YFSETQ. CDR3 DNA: TGCGCCAGCAGCTTGGACGGACAGAACACAGATACGCAGTATTTT. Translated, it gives CASSLDGQNTDTQYF.